The entry below describes one T cell receptor (beta chain). The CDR3 is 14 residues long. Germline assignment: CDR1 SGHVS and CDR2 FQNEAQ. Trimming stripped 1 base from V and 7 bases from J, with 13 bases between. Sequenced by immunoSEQ multiplex PCR; TCRdb stores in-frame clones only, minus some. The sample lists some 65,000 clones, approximately 84% occurring once. The data derive from a study of control samples from healthy donors and cancer patients. The V call is TRBV7-8, the J call TRBJ1-1; D is ambiguous. The specimen was PBMCs. This TCR derives from a woman between 45 and 65 years old with lung cancer. CDR3 bases: TGTGCCAGCAGCTTAGGGACCACAGCCTTTGAAGCTTTCTTT. Its translation: CASSLGTTAFEAFF.